A selection of T cell receptor beta chains follows, all from one sample in a study of long-term antiretroviral therapy in people with HIV. Sequenced by immunoSEQ multiplex PCR; TCRdb stores in-frame clones only, minus some. Of 25,000 to 35,000 clones in the sample, about 93% are singletons; the top ten hold around 6%. The sequencing here drew on unsorted PBMCs, taken about 6.5 years after starting antiretroviral therapy. The receptor set was obtained from a woman aged 40 to 50 with HIV. Both conserved end residues are part of each CDR3. A D gene is named only where the DNA matches it firmly. The listing skips clone size in some rows; elsewhere it reads once, few, many or a size class.

>TRBJ1-4|few|TRBD1|TRBV6-1
TGTGCCAGCAGTTCGGGACAGAAAAATGAAAAACTGTTTTTT
CASSSGQKNEKLFF
>TRBJ1-1|NA|TRBD1|TRBV23-1
TGCGCCAGCAGTCAACCACAGGGGGCTCCAGAAGCTTTCTTT
CASSQPQGAPEAFF
>TRBJ1-1|NA|TRBD1|TRBV30
TGTGCCTGGGGGGACAGGGAAGCTTTCTTT
CAWGDREAFF
>TRBJ1-6|NA|NA|TRBV19
TGTGCCAGTAGTGGAGGACAGTTTGAGGATTCACCCCTCCACTTT
CASSGGQFEDSPLHF
>TRBJ2-7|NA|NA|TRBV30
TGTGCCTGGACTTCGAGGGGGGTGCAGTACTTC
CAWTSRGVQYF
>TRBJ1-5|NA|NA|TRBV19
TGTGCCAGTAGTATTCAGGGTTTAATCAATCAGCCCCAGCATTTT
CASSIQGLINQPQHF
>TRBJ1-1|NA|NA|TRBV7-8
TGTGCCAGCAGCTTAGGAACAGTGAACACTGAAGCTTTCTTT
CASSLGTVNTEAFF
>TRBJ1-1|NA|NA|TRBV6-1
TGTGCCAGCTTGGATCCTCAATCGGGCACTGAAGCTTTCTTT
CASLDPQSGTEAFF
>TRBJ1-5|NA|NA|TRBV19
TGTGCCAGTAGTATACTTCAGGTTGGCGGCAATCAGCCCCAGCATTTT
CASSILQVGGNQPQHF
>TRBJ1-6|NA|NA|TRBV7-6
TGTGCCAGCAGCTCGCTAGGGGGTCCTGATTCACCCCTCCACTTT
CASSSLGGPDSPLHF
>TRBJ1-2|NA|TRBD1|TRBV5-4
TGTGCCAGCAGCTTGGAGTCGGCAGGGGGCGGTAGCTATGGCTACACCTTC
CASSLESAGGGSYGYTF
>TRBJ2-2|NA|NA|TRBV5-1
TGCGCCACCTCTGCGAGGGGCGACACCGGGGAGCTGTTTTTT
CATSARGDTGELFF
>TRBJ1-3|NA|NA|TRBV4-3
TGCGCCAGCAGCCAAGATCCAGGGGATTCCGGAAACACCATATATTTT
CASSQDPGDSGNTIYF
>TRBJ2-7|NA|TRBD1|TRBV2
TGTGCCAGTTTAGAACCTATCAGGGGGGAGCAGTACTTC
CASLEPIRGEQYF
>TRBJ1-1|few|NA|TRBV27
TGTGCCAGCAGTTTATTTTCAGGGGACACTGAAGCTTTCTTT
CASSLFSGDTEAFF
>TRBJ2-2|NA|TRBD1|TRBV2
TGTGCCAGCAGCCCCGGGACAGTTGCCGGGGAGCTGTTTTTT
CASSPGTVAGELFF
>TRBJ1-5|NA|NA|TRBV7-8
TGTGCCAGCAGCTTTGGCGGCAATCAGCCCCAGCATTTT
CASSFGGNQPQHF
>TRBJ2-7|once|NA|TRBV18
TGTGCCAGCTCACCACAGGGGACCCGTTACGAGCAGTACTTC
CASSPQGTRYEQYF
>TRBJ2-6|once|NA|TRBV6-5
TGTGCCAGCAGTTACTCTGGGGCAGCAGATCAAAACGTCCTGACTTTC
CASSYSGAADQNVLTF
>TRBJ2-1|NA|TRBD2|TRBV4-3
TGCGCCAGCAGCCAAGAAGGCGAAGCGGGGGGGGGCAATGAGCAGTTCTTC
CASSQEGEAGGGNEQFF
>TRBJ1-1|NA|NA|TRBV2
TGTGCCAGCAGTCGGACAGTTGATGAAGCTTTCTTT
CASSRTVDEAFF
>TRBJ2-6|NA|TRBD2|TRBV10-3
TGTGCCACCGGGAGGGGTGCTGGGGCCAACGTCCTGACTTTC
CATGRGAGANVLTF
>TRBJ1-2|NA|TRBD1|TRBV30
TGTGCCTGGACGGGACAGGGGAACTATGGCTACACCTTC
CAWTGQGNYGYTF
>TRBJ2-5|once|NA|TRBV7-2
TGTGCCAGCAGCTCGATAAGTTACCAAGAGACCCAGTACTTC
CASSSISYQETQYF
>TRBJ1-5|NA|NA|TRBV7-2
TGTGCCAGCAGCTTAGCCCCAGGGTACAATCAGCCCCAGCATTTT
CASSLAPGYNQPQHF
>TRBJ2-1|once|NA|TRBV7-9
TGTGCCAGCAGCTTAGCATCCTACTACAATGAGCAGTTCTTC
CASSLASYYNEQFF
>TRBJ2-1|NA|TRBD2|TRBV7-6
TGTGCCAGCAGCCAAACTAGCGGGGGGATCTCGGTCTTC
CASSQTSGGISVF
>TRBJ2-3|NA|TRBD2|TRBV5-1
TGCGCCAGCAGCTTGGGAGCGGGGGGGCCAGATACGCAGTATTTT
CASSLGAGGPDTQYF